This T cell receptor beta chain was recovered during a study of high-grade serous ovarian cancer treatment subgroups. Study outcomes and limitations: TCR relatedness rose with neoantigen level and trended with mutation load.

Sequencing used immunoSEQ multiplex PCR; TCRdb keeps in-frame clones, though not all of them. The sample has roughly 8,700 clones, about three quarters seen once. About this clone: What it recognizes is unknown.

Tumor samples were obtained before definitive surgery or chemotherapy. Germline V CDR1 and CDR2: MNHEY, SMNVEV (reference sequence). The CDR3 is made up of 15 amino acids. Germline trimming cut 3 bases from V and 0 bases from J; bases unmatched to any gene: 5. The receptor comes from a human donor with high-grade serous ovarian cancer. Sequencing was performed on tumor tissue. The rearrangement joins TRBV27 to TRBJ2-7, with 7 bases fitting TRBD1. The CDR3 sequence is CASSLMTGSSYEQYF. The CDR3 DNA is TGTGCCAGCAGTTTGATGACAGGGAGCTCCTACGAGCAGTACTTC.